This T cell receptor (beta chain) was sequenced for a study of Graves' ophthalmopathy and Graves' hyperthyroidism. This CDR3 comprises 15 residues. Trimming pared 5 bases from V and 0 bases from J, leaving 13 bases between. Germline V gene sequence: CDR1 MNHEY, CDR2 SMNVEV (reference sequence). The PBMCs originated from over 9 ml of fresh peripheral blood. Comment on this clonotype: Its antigen is not identified.

Amplifying from RNA transcripts, the study obtained TCR beta CDR3 regions. In the first round, RT-PCR was carried out with HTBI primers, and a multiplex PCR formed the second round. TCRdb fed the multiplex PCR reads into MiXCR, producing one record per CDR3 protein. In the table there are fewer than 650,000 distinct CDR3 sequences, 22% of which are singletons. Whole-study findings and limits: Most thyroid clonotypes with frequency above 0.001 were detected in blood too.

The TCR originated in a woman under 30 with stable Graves' hyperthyroidism. Some clones in this sample may be carry-over from other donors' samples. The J gene is TRBJ2-5, the V gene TRBV27; maybe TRBD1 (6 bases). Sequencing was carried out using peripheral blood. The CDR3, as DNA: TGTGCCAGCAGTCCCACCGGGACATACCAAGAGACCCAGTACTTC. Translation gives CASSPTGTYQETQYF.